The T cell receptor (beta chain) described here comes from a study of T cell responses to AZD1222 COVID-19 vaccine. Germline assignment: CDR1 MNHEY and CDR2 SMNVEV (reference sequence). V gave up 2 bases and J gave up 7 bases, with 15 bases separating them. The CDR3 is made up of 14 amino acids. This clone was observed a handful of times. Its antigen is unknown. Points from the study as a whole: Donors were mostly white British, more females; clonal diversity possibly underestimated.

Method: immunoSEQ multiplex PCR; TCRdb's copy keeps in-frame clones and lacks some. Of roughly 170,000 clones in the sample, about nine tenths are singletons; the top ten hold 2.5% to 3.5%. This TCR was recovered from an adult in good health. The gene calls are TRBV27 and TRBJ2-7; D might be TRBD1 (6 bases). The sequencing used peripheral blood, collected on day 0 of AZD1222 vaccination. The CDR3 sequence: CASSLQGGGYEQYF. The CDR3 region has the DNA TGTGCCAGCAGTTTACAGGGTGGGGGCTATGAGCAGTACTTC.